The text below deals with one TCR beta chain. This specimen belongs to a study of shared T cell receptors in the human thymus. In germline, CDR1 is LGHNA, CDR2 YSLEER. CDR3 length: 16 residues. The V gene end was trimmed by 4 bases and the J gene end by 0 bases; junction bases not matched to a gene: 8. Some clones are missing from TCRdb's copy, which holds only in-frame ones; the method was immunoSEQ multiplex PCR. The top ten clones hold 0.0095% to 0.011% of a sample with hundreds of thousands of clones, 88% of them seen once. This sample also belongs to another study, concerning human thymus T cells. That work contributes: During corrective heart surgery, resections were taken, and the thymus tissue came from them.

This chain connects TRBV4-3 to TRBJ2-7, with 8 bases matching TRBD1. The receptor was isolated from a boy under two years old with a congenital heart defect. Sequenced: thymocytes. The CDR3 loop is CASSPWDRSSSYEQYF. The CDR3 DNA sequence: TGCGCCAGCAGCCCTTGGGACAGGTCTAGCTCCTACGAGCAGTACTTC.